Shown below are 31 T cell receptor beta chains from a single sample sequenced in a study of identical twins. TCRdb re-analysed the 5' RACE reads in MiXCR, keeping a single row per CDR3 protein. The data show some 790,000 distinct CDR3 sequences, about 18% seen once. These data were also reused for a study on T cells expressing NK-cell markers.

Source material: PBMCs. These receptors were obtained from a woman younger than 30 in good health.

This chain connects TRBV5-6 to TRBJ1-5; possibly TRBD1 for D (5 bases). Trimming removed 2 bases from V and 6 bases from J, with 12 bases in between. Germline CDR1 SGHDT, CDR2 YYEEEE. CDR3 length: 14 residues. In DNA, the CDR3 is TGTGCCAGCAGCTTTGAGGGGTTGGCTCAGCCCCAGCATTTT. Translating it yields CASSFEGLAQPQHF.

The rearrangement joins TRBV5-1 to TRBJ1-2; D perhaps matches TRBD1 (6 bases). This CDR3 has 16 amino acids. The germline V gene encodes CDR1 SGHRS and CDR2 YFSETQ. The V end was cut by 0 bases, the J end by 0 bases, with 12 bases between. CDR3 sequence reads: CASSLVGGGPNYGYTF. Written as DNA, the CDR3 is TGCGCCAGCAGCTTGGTGGGGGGCGGCCCTAACTATGGCTACACCTTC.

The sample holds a few counts of this clonotype. V gene TRBV12-3 or TRBV12-4 combines with J gene TRBJ2-4; TRBD1 is a possible D gene (5 bases). The CDR3 covers 13 residues. The V end lost 5 bases, the J end lost 1 base, and 6 bases lay between the germline ends. The CDR3 DNA reads as TGTGCCAGCAGTGCAGGGGCCAAAAACATTCAGTACTTC. It is translated as CASSAGAKNIQYF.

This clonotype was seen a few times. Here the CDR3 reads CASITVLDRTEAFF. For the CDR3, the DNA is TGTGCCAGCATTACGGTCCTAGACAGGACTGAAGCTTTCTTT. The chain is built from TRBV6-5 and TRBJ1-1, with D possibly being TRBD1 (6 bases). Deletions cut 7 bases from V and 5 bases from J, with 17 bases between. Germline CDR1 is MNHEY and CDR2 is SVGAGI. The CDR3 is 14 amino acids.

V usage is TRBV6-6 and J usage is TRBJ1-6; the D is unclear. The CDR3 has 12 residues. Germline CDR1 and CDR2: MNHNY and SVGAGI (reference sequence). The V end lost 4 bases, the J end lost 7 bases, and 5 bases lay between the germline ends. CDR3 sequence (DNA): TGTGCCAGCAGTTCAGAGAATTCACCCCTCCACTTT. It codes for CASSSENSPLHF.

The chain links TRBV29-1 to TRBJ2-5, with 13 bases identical to TRBD2. V shed 8 bases, J shed 4 bases, and the junction held 4 bases outside the gene matches. This CDR3 has 13 residues. Germline V gives CDR1 SQVTM, CDR2 ANQGSEA. In nucleotides, the CDR3 is TGCAGCACTAGCGGGAGGGCCCGAGAGACCCAGTACTTC. This encodes CSTSGRARETQYF.

Within the sample, this clonotype is medium-sized. This rearrangement joins TRBV6-4 to TRBJ2-3; TRBD1 agrees at 7 bases. J lost 1 base, V lost 0 bases, and 1 base had no gene match. Per the germline V gene, CDR1 is MRHNA and CDR2 is SNTAGT. The CDR3 consists of 15 residues. The CDR3 protein is CASSDSGGGTDTQYF. CDR3 sequence (DNA): TGTGCCAGCAGTGACTCAGGGGGCGGCACAGATACGCAGTATTTT.

This clonotype was seen only a few times. The chain has TRBV6-2 or TRBV6-3 and TRBJ2-5, with 8 bases identical to TRBD2. V lost 3 bases and J lost 6; bases outside the gene matches: 6. This CDR3 contains 14 residues. CDR1 is MNHEY and CDR2 is SVGEGT in the germline V gene. The CDR3: CASSYTGGPKTQYF. As DNA, the CDR3 is TGTGCCAGCAGTTATACGGGAGGGCCGAAGACCCAGTACTTC.

This clonotype was seen a few times. The V and J genes are TRBV20-1 and TRBJ1-1, with TRBD1 identical over 7 bases. The germline V gene has CDR1 DFQATT and CDR2 SNEGSKA (reference sequence). This CDR3 spans 11 amino acids. V trimming: 6 bases; J trimming: 8 bases; junction bases outside the gene matches: 6. This chain's CDR3 is CSAERQGEAFF. CDR3 bases: TGCAGTGCGGAAAGACAGGGAGAAGCTTTCTTT.

This chain links TRBV4-3 with TRBJ2-7, with a weak D call TRBD1 (6 bases). The CDR3 runs 18 residues. With 0 bases removed from V and 4 bases from J, the gap between germline ends came to 22 bases. Germline assignment: CDR1 LGHNA and CDR2 YSLEER. The CDR3 region has the DNA TGCGCCAGCAGCCAAGAACAGGTGGGACACCTGGACTCTTACGAGCAGTACTTC. Its translation: CASSQEQVGHLDSYEQYF.

The count of this clonotype is one. The chain uses TRBV7-7 and TRBJ2-3; D is unclear. Germline CDR1 reads SSHAT; CDR2 reads FNYEAQ (reference sequence). The CDR3 is 13 amino acids. V dropped 3 bases and J dropped 8 bases, with 12 bases sitting between them. CDR3 DNA: TGTGCCAGCAGCTTGAGCGAGTTGGCTACGCAGTATTTT. This codes for CASSLSELATQYF.

This clonotype was detected ten times or more. This chain connects TRBV12-3 or TRBV12-4 to TRBJ2-5; D is tentatively TRBD1 or TRBD2 (5 bases each). V shed 6 bases and J shed 2 bases, with 16 bases lying between them. CDR3 length: 15 amino acids. The CDR3 loop reads CASSLGTGLQETQYF. The CDR3 nucleotides are TGTGCCAGCAGCCTGGGAACGGGGCTACAAGAGACCCAGTACTTC.

As for this clonotype: The junction shows a germline mismatch at one end, possibly a read error. The chain has TRBV7-6 and TRBJ1-1; 7 bases fit TRBD1. The CDR3 is made up of 13 amino acids. Germline V CDR1 and CDR2: SGHVS, FNYEAQ. As DNA, the CDR3 is TGTGCCAGCAGGAAGGACAGGTACACTGGAGCTTTCTTT. Its protein is CASRKDRYTGAFF.

This clonotype was seen a few times. The CDR3 here is CASSYSSERETQYF. The DNA of the CDR3 is TGTGCCAGCAGTTACTCATCCGAGAGAGAGACCCAGTACTTC. V usage is TRBV6-5 and J usage is TRBJ2-5; D not certain. CDR1 and CDR2 from the germline V gene are MNHEY and SVGAGI. The CDR3 covers 14 residues. Deletions cut 0 bases from V and 4 bases from J, with 9 bases between.

This clonotype has just a few counts. This chain links TRBV5-1 with TRBJ1-4; tentatively, D is TRBD1 (5 bases). The CDR3 contains 14 residues. Germline CDR1 reads SGHRS; CDR2 reads YFSETQ. Trimming removed 2 bases from V and 7 bases from J, with 12 bases in between. CDR3 sequence (DNA): TGCGCCAGCAGCTTCGGGGGGAGCGGTGAAAAACTGTTTTTT. Its protein is CASSFGGSGEKLFF.

This clonotype has just a few counts. This sequence joins TRBV29-1 and TRBJ2-1, with D unclear. CDR3 length equals 15 residues. The V gene lost 0 bases and the J gene lost 1 base, with 10 bases spanning the gap. Germline V lookup: CDR1 SQVTM, CDR2 ANQGSEA. This CDR3 is CSVEDQAGSYNEQFF. CDR3 DNA: TGCAGCGTTGAAGATCAGGCCGGGTCCTACAATGAGCAGTTCTTC.

The genes are TRBV6-5 and TRBJ2-5; weak D call: TRBD2 (6 bases). This CDR3 spans 16 amino acids. Trimming cost V 4 bases and J 5 bases, with 20 bases left between them. Germline V gives CDR1 MNHEY, CDR2 SVGAGI. The CDR3 is CASSSLSGWTRETQYF. The DNA of the CDR3 is TGTGCCAGCAGTTCCCTGAGCGGGTGGACGCGTGAGACCCAGTACTTC.

This clonotype was seen a handful of times. The chain has TRBV11-3 and TRBJ2-5; either TRBD1 or TRBD2 may fit D (6 bases each). Trimming stripped 1 base from V and 4 bases from J, with 13 bases between. The CDR3 totals 15 residues. Per germline, CDR1 SGHNT and CDR2 YENEEA. CDR3: CASSLGGRDGETQYF. CDR3 bases: TGTGCCAGCAGCTTAGGGGGGCGGGACGGAGAGACCCAGTACTTC. Drawing the rest from reference TRBV11-3 and TRBJ2-5, the complete variable domain is EAGVVQSPRYKIIEKKQPVAFWCNPISGHNTLYWYLQNLGQGPELLIRYENEEAVDDSQLPKDRFSAERLKGVDSTLKIQPAELGDSAVYLCASSLGGRDGETQYFGPGTRLLVL.

This chain joins TRBV9 and TRBJ2-7, with D perhaps TRBD1 or TRBD2 (5 bases each). V was trimmed by 0 bases and J by 0 bases, leaving 10 bases between them. The germline V gene has CDR1 SGDLS and CDR2 YYNGEE. The length of the CDR3 is 15 residues. CDR3 protein: CASSVAYGTSYEQYF. CDR3 nucleotides: TGTGCCAGCAGCGTAGCTTATGGGACCTCCTACGAGCAGTACTTC.

The J gene is TRBJ1-5, the V gene TRBV19; no reliable D call. The germline V and J ends were trimmed by 9 bases and 6 bases, with 15 bases remaining between them. Germline V gives CDR1 LNHDA, CDR2 SQIVND (reference sequence). The CDR3 is 13 residues long. CDR3 sequence (DNA): TGTGCCAGCACCGTGGAAGGGTTTCAGCCCCAGCATTTT. It codes for CASTVEGFQPQHF.

The gene calls are TRBV6-1 and TRBJ2-5; TRBD1 matches 9 bases. The CDR3 spans 14 residues. The J segment lost 5 bases and the V segment lost 7 bases, leaving 8 bases of the junction unmatched. Germline V gene lookup returns CDR1 MNHNS and CDR2 SASEGT. CDR3 coding DNA: TGTGCCAGCATTCCGGGACAGGGTTTTGAGACCCAGTACTTC. It yields the protein CASIPGQGFETQYF.

V usage is TRBV6-5 and J usage is TRBJ2-4; D is tentatively TRBD1 or TRBD2 (5 bases each). Looked up from germline, CDR1 is MNHEY and CDR2 is SVGAGI. Trimming took off 4 bases at V and 7 bases at J, with 17 bases between the two ends. This CDR3 spans 15 amino acids. Written as DNA, the CDR3 is TGTGCCAGCAGTTCTTGGGACCTCAAGGGGAACATTCAGTACTTC. It specifies CASSSWDLKGNIQYF.

This clonotype was recorded a few times. The V and J genes are TRBV6-5 and TRBJ1-3; D perhaps matches TRBD1 (5 bases). With 8 bases removed from V and 3 bases from J, the gap between germline ends came to 8 bases. The germline V gene has CDR1 MNHEY and CDR2 SVGAGI. The CDR3 spans 12 residues. Here the CDR3 DNA reads TGTGCCAGCTGGGGGGATGGAAACACCATATATTTT. Its translation: CASWGDGNTIYF.

V and J are TRBV7-3 and TRBJ2-5, with D unresolved. With 1 base removed from V and 7 bases from J, the gap between germline ends came to 10 bases. The CDR3 length is 13 residues. Germline V gives CDR1 SGHTA, CDR2 FQGTGA. CDR3 residues: CASSLNERATQYF. The CDR3 nucleotides read TGTGCCAGCAGCTTAAACGAGCGAGCGACCCAGTACTTC.

V is TRBV14 and J is TRBJ2-1, with 14 bases fitting TRBD2. Germline CDR1 reads SGHDN; CDR2 reads FVKESK. CDR3 length equals 21 residues. Unmatched junction bases numbered 11, after V lost 0 bases and J lost 1 base. The CDR3 DNA reads as TGTGCCAGCAGCCAAGATTTGGGGACTAGCGGGAGCCCCAAGTCCTACAATGAGCAGTTCTTC. Residues: CASSQDLGTSGSPKSYNEQFF.

This clonotype showed up just a few times. The chain carries TRBV12-3 or TRBV12-4 and TRBJ2-1, with D possibly being TRBD2 (5 bases). The V and J ends lost 6 bases and 8 bases respectively, with 17 bases between them. The CDR3 is 14 residues long. CDR3 in DNA: TGTGCCAGCAGCTTCGGGGTCTCTCGGGATGAGCAGTTCTTC. Translating it yields CASSFGVSRDEQFF.

The chain combines TRBV5-5 with TRBJ2-2; D is possibly TRBD1 or TRBD2 (6 bases each). CDR1 and CDR2 from the germline V gene are SGHKS and YYEKEE (reference sequence). Trimming removed 4 bases from V and 8 bases from J, with 21 bases in between. The CDR3 has 16 residues. The CDR3 DNA sequence: TGTGCCAGCAGCCTACCGGGGGCCAGCCTGAGGGGGGAGCTGTTTTTT. It codes for CASSLPGASLRGELFF.

In its sample, this clonotype was seen a few times. This chain joins TRBV12-3 or TRBV12-4 and TRBJ2-7, with D possibly being TRBD1 or TRBD2 (5 bases each). The CDR3 contains 12 residues. In DNA, the CDR3 is TGTGCGACCGGGACCGCATCTTACGAGCAGTACTTC. Protein sequence: CATGTASYEQYF.

This clonotype was seen a handful of times. This sequence joins TRBV5-6 and TRBJ1-1; possible D gene TRBD1, 5 bases. V lost 2 bases, J lost 7 bases, and 9 bases lay in between. The CDR3 sequence is 12 residues long. CDR1 SGHDT and CDR2 YYEEEE come from the germline V gene. CDR3 sequence (DNA): TGTGCCAGCAGCTTAGAGGGGATTGAAGCTTTCTTT. This translates into CASSLEGIEAFF. Drawing the rest from reference TRBV5-6 and TRBJ1-1, the complete variable domain is DAGVTQSPTHLIKTRGQQVTLRCSPKSGHDTVSWYQQALGQGPQFIFQYYEEEERQRGNFPDRFSGHQFPNYSSELNVNALLLGDSALYLCASSLEGIEAFFGQGTRLTVV.

The chain links TRBV10-3 to TRBJ1-2, with 8 bases identical to TRBD1. The germline gives CDR1 ENHRY, CDR2 SYGVKD. J was trimmed by 0 bases and V by 6 bases; bases with no gene match: 6. CDR3 size: 15 residues. As DNA, the CDR3 is TGTGCCATCAGGCCATCGGGACAGGCTAACTATGGCTACACCTTC. As protein: CAIRPSGQANYGYTF.

This clonotype was seen a few times. The gene calls are TRBV10-3 and TRBJ1-1, with no clear D. The germline CDR1 and CDR2 sequences are ENHRY and SYGVKD. Trimming took 8 bases from V and 0 from J, leaving 10 bases between them. This CDR3 has 13 amino acids. The CDR3 protein is CAIGRTVNTEAFF. The CDR3 DNA reads TGTGCCATCGGCCGGACGGTGAACACTGAAGCTTTCTTT.